The present T cell receptor beta chain was sequenced within a study of cytomegalovirus exposure and HLA in healthy donors. The overall study: The same platform used for the 500 to 850 first-cohort repertoires was also used for the 90 to 150 validation repertoires, as a later analysis reported.

For this clone: The antigen is not known.

CDR1 and CDR2 from the germline V gene are SGHRS and YFSETQ. The ends lost 2 bases at V and 1 base at J; junction bases unmatched: 11. The CDR3 totals 18 residues. Study findings and constraints: The study designated 150 or so TCR beta chains cytomegalovirus-associated. Clusters of TCRs from the first cohort tended to co-occur in the 95 to 150 validation repertoires (as a later analysis found).

The roughly 120-subject validation cohort, separate from the roughly 670-subject first cohort, included the donors. Sequencing used immunoSEQ multiplex PCR; TCRdb keeps in-frame clones, though not all of them. The table lists about 120,000 clones, about 84% of them singletons, with nearly 5% in the top ten. Sequencing was carried out using PBMCs. The chain links TRBV5-1 to TRBJ1-4, with 7 bases aligning to TRBD1. The receptor was isolated from a man aged 18 to 29 in good health and CMV-seronegative. CDR3 region: CASSLLFSGGGTNEKLFF. As DNA, the CDR3 is TGCGCCAGCAGCTTACTTTTTTCAGGGGGTGGAACTAATGAAAAACTGTTTTTT.